The present T cell receptor beta chain was sequenced within a study of response to subunit inactivated influenza vaccine. MiXCR, applied by TCRdb to the RT-PCR reads, yields one record per CDR3 protein. The table shows hundreds of thousands of distinct CDR3 sequences, with around 25% occurring only once. The CDR3 has 16 amino acids. The V gene lost 4 bases and the J gene lost 1 base, with 13 bases spanning the gap. Germline V lookup: CDR1 SEHNR, CDR2 FQNEAQ (reference sequence). As concerns this clonotype: Its target is unknown.

Study-wide results and caveats: Authors suggested few new T cells are recruited by each seasonal influenza vaccination.

Specimen: CD4+ T cells sorted from PBMCs, collected about 5 days after vaccination. This clonotype was sampled from a man in his forties or fifties who received an inactivated influenza vaccine. V is TRBV7-9 and J is TRBJ2-2; D perhaps matches TRBD1 (6 bases). The CDR3 spells CASSSTSGQNTGELFF. The DNA for the CDR3 is TGTGCCAGCAGCTCTACCTCGGGACAGAACACCGGGGAGCTGTTTTTT.